This T cell receptor (beta chain) appears in the sequencing data of a study of T cells after yellow fever vaccination. Study summary: The fractions with low cell numbers were processed using SMART-Seq v4 Ultra Low Input.

The J segment lost 4 bases and the V segment lost 3 bases, leaving 6 bases of the junction unmatched. Germline CDR1 and CDR2: DFQATT and SNEGSKA (reference sequence). The CDR3 runs 14 residues. Synthesis of TCR cDNA relied on 5'RACE template switching, which attached a universal primer site and UMIs. TCRdb independently ran MiXCR on the 5' RACE reads; one entry per CDR3 protein. Of 610,000 or so distinct CDR3 sequences in the sample, around 12% were seen once. Study outcomes and limitations: Boosting was followed by the reappearance of most primary-vaccination clones (just under 98% CD4, around 86% CD8). Researchers cautioned that FACS-sorted repertoires could harbor abundant clonotypes contaminating from the bulk population.

In regard to this clonotype: Its antigen is unidentified.

This chain uses TRBV20-1 with TRBJ2-1; 7 nucleotides align to TRBD2. The sequence came from a man between 25 and 39 years old who received the YFV17D yellow fever vaccine. Sequences were derived from PBMCs, sampled on the day of the yellow fever booster vaccination. CDR3 protein: CSASAGEVYNEQFF. CDR3 nucleotides: TGCAGTGCTAGTGCGGGAGAAGTGTACAATGAGCAGTTCTTC.